The clone carrying this TCR beta chain has at least ten counts. The data originate from a study of T cell clonality in common variable immunodeficiency. TCRdb's copy holds only in-frame clones and misses some; the assay was immunoSEQ multiplex PCR. The repertoire consists of about 43,000 clones, none detected only once. The source material was peripheral blood mononuclear cells. This receptor was taken from a person aged 18-69 years in good health.

CDR3: CSVRVLTGMRETQYF. The CDR3 bases that were read are TGCAGCGTCCGGGTTCTTACAGGGATGAGGGAGACG. The J gene is TRBJ2-3, the V gene TRBV29-1; perhaps TRBD1 as D (6 bases). The missing CDR3 end, 3 residues past where the read stops, is filled in from the germline J gene. CDR1 is SQVTM, CDR2 ANQGSEA, per germline. This CDR3 has 15 amino acids.